The rows below give T cell receptor beta chains drawn from one sample of a study of blood T cell repertoires in COVID-19. Method: immunoSEQ multiplex PCR; TCRdb's copy keeps in-frame clones and lacks some. There are 150,000 or so clones in the sample; approximately 80% occur only once, and about 12% lies in the top ten. The material sequenced was peripheral blood. The receptors originated from a woman aged 60-75 years with COVID-19, enrolled during active disease. Both conserved end residues are part of each CDR3. A D gene is named only where the DNA matches it firmly. Not all rows give a size; the values are once, few, many and, for expanded clones, a class.

D,size,V,J,CDR3,DNA
TRBD1,NA,TRBV7-8,TRBJ1-6,CASSYRTGNYSPLHF,TGTGCCAGCAGCTATCGGACAGGGAATTATTCACCCCTCCACTTT
NA,NA,TRBV7-9,TRBJ1-1,CASSSRAGGIMNTEAFF,TGTGCCAGCAGCTCGAGGGCCGGGGGGATCATGAACACTGAAGCTTTCTTT
TRBD1,NA,TRBV5-1,TRBJ2-3,CASSLTGDRETDTQYF,TGCGCCAGCAGCTTGACGGGGGACAGGGAGACAGATACGCAGTATTTT
NA,NA,TRBV30,TRBJ1-3,CASPGEFGGNTIYF,TGTGCCTCCCCAGGGGAGTTCGGTGGAAACACCATATATTTT
NA,few,TRBV3-1/TRBV3-2,TRBJ1-1,CASSQRHSNTEAFF,TGTGCCAGCAGCCAGAGACACTCGAACACTGAAGCTTTCTTT
TRBD1,NA,TRBV13,TRBJ1-4,CASSLGQGGEKLFF,TGTGCCAGCAGCTTAGGACAGGGGGGTGAAAAACTGTTTTTT
NA,few,TRBV2,TRBJ1-2,CASRDQLGGYGYTF,TGTGCCAGCAGAGACCAGTTGGGGGGCTATGGCTACACCTTC
NA,NA,TRBV19,TRBJ2-2,CASSILALANTGELFF,TGTGCCAGTAGTATCCTAGCCCTCGCGAACACCGGGGAGCTGTTTTTT
TRBD1,NA,TRBV5-5,TRBJ1-5,CASSLWTGNQPQHF,TGTGCCAGCAGCTTATGGACAGGAAATCAGCCCCAGCATTTT
NA,NA,TRBV7-9,TRBJ1-1,CASSLARGVVNPEAFF,TGTGCCAGCAGCTTAGCGCGGGGGGTGGTAAACCCTGAAGCTTTCTTT
TRBD1,few,TRBV14,TRBJ1-2,CASSLRQGQGFYGYTF,TGTGCCAGCAGCCTGAGACAGGGACAGGGGTTCTATGGCTACACCTTC
TRBD1,NA,TRBV19,TRBJ1-5,CASSHDRGFGNQPQHF,TGTGCCAGTAGTCACGACAGGGGGTTCGGCAATCAGCCCCAGCATTTT
TRBD1,NA,TRBV6-5,TRBJ1-6,CASSYDRGYNSPLHF,TGTGCCAGCAGTTACGACAGGGGATATAATTCACCCCTCCACTTT
TRBD1,NA,TRBV2,TRBJ1-5,CASNIRDRGNQPQHF,TGTGCCAGCAACATCCGGGACAGGGGAAATCAGCCCCAGCATTTT
TRBD1,NA,TRBV6-5,TRBJ1-3,CASTEGQGNTIYF,TGTGCCAGCACGGAAGGACAGGGCAACACCATATATTTT
NA,NA,TRBV30,TRBJ1-2,CAWSVSVSYGYTF,TGTGCCTGGAGTGTTTCCGTCAGCTATGGCTACACCTTC
NA,NA,TRBV7-9,TRBJ1-1,CASSSRYRDRTGEAFF,TGTGCCAGCAGCTCAAGATACAGGGACCGAACGGGAGAAGCTTTCTTT
TRBD1,NA,TRBV18,TRBJ1-2,CASSLDDRAGYTF,TGTGCCAGCTCACTCGATGACAGGGCTGGCTACACCTTC
TRBD1,NA,TRBV2,TRBJ1-1,CASRPPTGITEAFF,TGTGCCAGCAGGCCCCCGACAGGGATCACTGAAGCTTTCTTT
NA,NA,TRBV6-2/TRBV6-3,TRBJ2-5,CASSYSPSDVETQYF,TGTGCCAGCAGTTACAGCCCTAGCGATGTCGAGACCCAGTACTTC
TRBD1,NA,TRBV7-6,TRBJ1-2,CASSPGPRGTANYGYTF,TGTGCCAGCAGCCCCGGCCCCAGAGGGACAGCCAACTATGGCTACACCTTC
TRBD1,once,TRBV7-3,TRBJ2-5,CASSLDRGHQETQYF,TGTGCCAGCAGCTTAGACAGGGGGCACCAAGAGACCCAGTACTTC
TRBD1,NA,TRBV27,TRBJ1-2,CASGTGGTNYGYTF,TGTGCCAGCGGAACAGGGGGCACTAACTATGGCTACACCTTC
TRBD1,NA,TRBV19,TRBJ1-2,CASRLGQGPYGYTF,TGTGCCAGTAGACTTGGACAGGGGCCCTATGGCTACACCTTC
NA,once,TRBV12-5,TRBJ1-5,CASGLGGDSNQPQHF,TGTGCTAGTGGTTTGGGCGGTGACAGCAATCAGCCCCAGCATTTT
NA,NA,TRBV14,TRBJ1-6,CASSQDSHNSPLHF,TGTGCCAGCAGCCAAGACAGTCATAATTCACCCCTCCACTTT
TRBD1,NA,TRBV5-1,TRBJ2-1,CASSFLTGDVNNEQFF,TGCGCCAGCAGCTTTTTGACAGGGGACGTCAACAATGAGCAGTTCTTC
TRBD1,NA,TRBV5-1,TRBJ1-1,CASSLYRGATEAFF,TGCGCCAGCAGCTTGTACAGGGGTGCCACTGAAGCTTTCTTT
NA,NA,TRBV4-2,TRBJ1-5,CASSQDRNSNQPQHF,TGTGCCAGCAGCCAAGACAGGAATAGCAATCAGCCCCAGCATTTT
NA,few,TRBV9,TRBJ1-2,CASSVDGGDNYGYTF,TGTGCCAGCAGCGTAGACGGGGGTGATAACTATGGCTACACCTTC
NA,NA,TRBV19,TRBJ1-2,CASSIVIRTSTYGYTF,TGTGCCAGTAGTATAGTAATACGGACAAGTACTTATGGCTACACCTTC
NA,NA,TRBV9,TRBJ1-1,CARSVGGGQGLMNTEAFF,TGTGCCCGCAGCGTCGGGGGGGGCCAGGGGCTCATGAACACTGAAGCTTTCTTT
NA,NA,TRBV12-3/TRBV12-4,TRBJ1-2,CASSRDRIYGYTF,TGTGCCAGCAGTCGAGACAGAATCTATGGCTACACCTTC
NA,few,TRBV6-5,TRBJ1-2,CASRSIMGRNYGYTF,TGTGCCAGCAGGTCTATAATGGGCCGAAACTATGGCTACACCTTC
TRBD2,NA,TRBV18,TRBJ2-3,CASHRSSGSPDTQYF,TGTGCCAGCCACAGGTCTAGCGGGAGCCCAGATACGCAGTATTTT
NA,NA,TRBV18,TRBJ1-1,CASSPDSETEAFF,TGTGCCAGCTCACCGGACAGCGAGACTGAAGCTTTCTTT
TRBD1,NA,TRBV3-1/TRBV3-2,TRBJ1-2,CASSPVQGAASDYGYTF,TGTGCCAGCAGCCCCGTACAGGGGGCAGCCAGTGACTATGGCTACACCTTC
NA,NA,TRBV13,TRBJ1-2,CASSLGRGSYGYTF,TGTGCCAGCAGCTTAGGCAGGGGTAGCTATGGCTACACCTTC
NA,once,TRBV5-5,TRBJ2-3,CASSFARQAVGDTQYF,TGTGCCAGCAGCTTCGCCAGACAGGCAGTCGGAGATACGCAGTATTTT
NA,few,TRBV5-1,TRBJ1-2,CASSLAEVSSPGGYTF,TGCGCCAGCAGCTTGGCCGAAGTCTCCTCGCCCGGTGGCTACACCTTC
TRBD1,NA,TRBV18,TRBJ1-1,CASSPLMSGQIMNTEAFF,TGTGCCAGCTCACCACTCATGTCGGGACAGATTATGAACACTGAAGCTTTCTTT
TRBD1,NA,TRBV19,TRBJ2-7,CASSPKGARRDRAYEQYF,TGTGCCAGTAGTCCGAAGGGGGCTCGCCGGGACAGGGCCTACGAGCAGTACTTC
NA,few,TRBV5-1,TRBJ1-2,CASSVDARDGYTF,TGCGCCAGCAGCGTCGACGCGAGGGATGGCTACACCTTC
NA,NA,TRBV9,TRBJ2-2,CASSGRTGELFF,TGTGCCAGCAGCGGTCGCACCGGGGAGCTGTTTTTT
NA,NA,TRBV5-1,TRBJ1-4,CASSPFPTGTGEKLFF,TGCGCCAGCAGCCCATTCCCAACAGGGACGGGTGAAAAACTGTTTTTT
NA,NA,TRBV3-1/TRBV3-2,TRBJ1-2,CASSQVREGGYTF,TGTGCCAGCAGCCAAGTGAGGGAAGGTGGCTACACCTTC
TRBD2,NA,TRBV3-1/TRBV3-2,TRBJ2-7,CASSHLTSGSPYEQYF,TGTGCCAGCAGCCACCTTACTAGCGGGAGCCCCTACGAGCAGTACTTC
TRBD2,NA,TRBV10-3,TRBJ2-1,CAISGASGSRDEQFF,TGTGCCATCAGTGGGGCTAGCGGGAGTAGAGATGAGCAGTTCTTC
TRBD1,NA,TRBV5-6,TRBJ1-3,CASSLRTGPGNTIYF,TGTGCCAGCAGCTTGCGGACAGGGCCTGGAAACACCATATATTTT
NA,NA,TRBV5-5,TRBJ1-1,CASSYTVLLMNTEAFF,TGTGCCAGCAGTTATACGGTACTGCTAATGAACACTGAAGCTTTCTTT
TRBD1,NA,TRBV5-1,TRBJ2-5,CASSLDQGAKETQYF,TGCGCCAGCAGCTTGGATCAGGGGGCAAAAGAGACCCAGTACTTC
NA,NA,TRBV7-2,TRBJ1-1,CASSRRTVEAFF,TGTGCCAGCAGCCGCCGGACAGTTGAAGCTTTCTTT
NA,NA,TRBV21-1,TRBJ1-2,CASVNRGHGYTF,TGTGCCAGCGTAAACAGGGGGCATGGCTACACCTTC
NA,NA,TRBV18,TRBJ2-3,CASSPPGTDTQYF,TGTGCCAGCTCACCTCCTGGCACAGATACGCAGTATTTT
NA,once,TRBV29-1,TRBJ1-1,CSVSGRNMNTEAFF,TGCAGCGTCTCGGGTCGCAACATGAACACTGAAGCTTTCTTT
TRBD2,few,TRBV5-1,TRBJ2-1,CASSLARGGRNEQFF,TGCGCCAGCAGCTTGGCTCGCGGGGGACGGAATGAGCAGTTCTTC
NA,NA,TRBV5-5,TRBJ2-2,CASSPTAVNTGELFF,TGTGCCAGCAGCCCAACTGCGGTGAACACCGGGGAGCTGTTTTTT
NA,NA,TRBV19,TRBJ2-1,CASTAASYNEQFF,TGTGCCAGTACGGCGGCTTCCTACAATGAGCAGTTCTTC
NA,NA,TRBV3-1/TRBV3-2,TRBJ1-1,CASSPPTLGGETEAFF,TGTGCCAGCAGCCCCCCCACCTTAGGAGGAGAAACTGAAGCTTTCTTT
NA,NA,TRBV5-1,TRBJ1-2,CASSKRESYGYTF,TGCGCCAGCAGCAAACGGGAGAGCTATGGCTACACCTTC